The 28 T cell receptor beta chains in this list originate from one sample, sequenced in a study of blood T cell repertoires in COVID-19 (dated by TCRdb to 2018 to 2021). The library came from the immunoSEQ multiplex PCR assay. This is the immuneACCESS table as TCRdb keeps it, with only in-frame sequences that have V and J called. A part of the clones is gone; compared with another copy, unresolved V genes explain less than half, and the rest is unexplained. Here the sample has approximately 110,000 clones; 86% occur a single time. The leading ten clones occupy around 4.6% of the sample. The specimen sequenced was peripheral blood. The receptors were sampled from a man aged 40-49 years with acute or convalescent COVID-19.

V is TRBV19 and J is TRBJ1-1; D perhaps matches TRBD1 (6 bases). Looked up from germline, CDR1 is LNHDA and CDR2 is SQIVND (reference sequence). The CDR3 is 14 amino acids. V lost 3 bases to trimming and J lost 5 bases, with 13 bases between them. The CDR3 spells CASSIYRDGTEAFF. The CDR3, as DNA: TGTGCCAGTAGTATTTACAGGGATGGAACTGAAGCTTTCTTT. Together with reference TRBV19 and TRBJ1-1, the CDR3 gives the full variable domain: DGGITQSPKYLFRKEGQNVTLSCEQNLNHDAMYWYRQDPGQGLRLIYYSQIVNDFQKGDIAEGYSVSREKKESFPLTVTSAQKNPTAFYLCASSIYRDGTEAFFGQGTRLTVV.

The gene calls are TRBV27 and TRBJ1-4; D possibly corresponds to TRBD1 (5 bases). Germline V gene lookup returns CDR1 MNHEY and CDR2 SMNVEV (reference sequence). The CDR3 totals 15 residues. V shed 0 bases and J shed 5 bases, with 10 bases lying between them. Here the CDR3 reads CASSLSTYRNEKLFF. The CDR3 DNA reads TGTGCCAGCAGTTTATCGACCTACAGGAATGAAAAACTGTTTTTT.

The chain couples TRBV9 to TRBJ1-5, with TRBD1 identical over 9 bases. Germline values: CDR1 SGDLS, CDR2 YYNGEE. The CDR3 totals 14 residues. The trim removed 4 bases at V and 4 bases at J, leaving 3 bases unmatched. The CDR3 DNA sequence: TGTGCCAGCAGCCCCGGACAGGGGAATCAGCCCCAGCATTTT. Its protein product is CASSPGQGNQPQHF.

The V and J genes are TRBV27 and TRBJ2-1, with 9 positions matching TRBD2. Germline V gene lookup returns CDR1 MNHEY and CDR2 SMNVEV (reference sequence). The CDR3 is made up of 14 amino acids. V shed 10 bases, J shed 3 bases, and the junction held 7 bases outside the gene matches. The CDR3 reads CATTRAGGYNEQFF. CDR3 coding DNA: TGTGCCACCACGCGAGCGGGAGGCTACAATGAGCAGTTCTTC.

The chain employs TRBV7-8 and TRBJ2-1; 11 positions match TRBD2. J gave up 8 bases and V 1 base, and 4 bases lay outside the gene matches. The CDR3 sequence is 15 residues long. Germline assignment: CDR1 SGHVS and CDR2 FQNEAQ. The DNA of the CDR3 is TGTGCCAGCAGCTTAGGGGTAGCGGGGGGGTATGAGCAGTTCTTC. Translating it yields CASSLGVAGGYEQFF.

This clone was detected once. This chain joins TRBV7-9 and TRBJ2-7; D is perhaps TRBD1 (6 bases). Trimming took off 5 bases at V and 9 bases at J, with 32 bases between the two ends. The CDR3 is 18 amino acids. Germline lookup yields CDR1 SEHNR and CDR2 FQNEAQ (reference sequence). The CDR3 spells CASSRWDGSFTRFRGQYF. DNA for the CDR3: TGTGCCAGCAGCCGTTGGGACGGATCGTTTACAAGGTTCAGGGGGCAGTACTTC. Drawing the rest from reference TRBV7-9 and TRBJ2-7, the complete variable domain is DTGVSQNPRHKITKRGQNVTFRCDPISEHNRLYWYRQTLGQGPEFLTYFQNEAQLEKSRLLSDRFSAERPKGSFSTLEIQRTEQGDSAMYLCASSRWDGSFTRFRGQYFGPGTRLTVT.

The chain is built from TRBV6-6 and TRBJ2-2; D call uncertain. The germline V gene encodes CDR1 MNHNY and CDR2 SVGAGI (reference sequence). V lost 5 bases and J lost 4, with 5 bases in between. This CDR3 contains 12 residues. The CDR3 DNA is TGTGCCAGCAGTCCCCTCACCGGGGAGCTGTTTTTT. The encoded protein is CASSPLTGELFF.

V usage is TRBV5-1 and J usage is TRBJ2-2, with a possible D match to TRBD1 (5 bases). Trimming shortened V by 4 bases and J by 5 bases, and 15 bases separated the two germline ends. CDR1 and CDR2 from the germline V gene are SGHRS and YFSETQ. The CDR3 is 15 residues long. This CDR3 reads CASSPQGFRTGELFF. In DNA, the CDR3 is TGCGCCAGCAGCCCCCAGGGTTTTCGGACCGGGGAGCTGTTTTTT.

The gene calls are TRBV19 and TRBJ2-1; D unresolved. The CDR3 is made up of 15 amino acids. Looked up from germline, CDR1 is LNHDA and CDR2 is SQIVND (reference sequence). V was pared by 5 bases and J by 0 bases, with 11 bases between. The CDR3 nucleotides read TGTGCCAGTAGTCCCCCAGGTAACTCCTACAATGAGCAGTTCTTC. Protein product: CASSPPGNSYNEQFF.

J is TRBJ1-1 and V is TRBV18; 9 bases are a match to TRBD1. Trimming cost V 4 bases and J 0 bases; bases outside gene matches: 6. This CDR3 comprises 16 residues. Per the germline V gene, CDR1 is KGHSH and CDR2 is LQKENI. The CDR3: CASSHRDRVMNTEAFF. Here the CDR3 DNA reads TGTGCCAGCTCACACCGGGACAGGGTGATGAACACTGAAGCTTTCTTT. The full variable domain, rest sourced from reference TRBV18 and TRBJ1-1, is NAGVMQNPRHLVRRRGQEARLRCSPMKGHSHVYWYRQLPEEGLKFMVYLQKENIIDESGMPKERFSAEFPKEGPSILRIQQVVRGDSAAYFCASSHRDRVMNTEAFFGQGTRLTVV.

The chain is built from TRBV9 and TRBJ2-7; 10 bases line up with TRBD1. J gave up 0 bases and V 4 bases, and 4 bases lay outside the gene matches. Germline V gene data show CDR1 as SGDLS and CDR2 as YYNGEE. This CDR3 is built from 15 residues. The CDR3 here is CASSPGQGLSYEQYF. CDR3 bases: TGTGCCAGCAGCCCGGGACAGGGGCTCTCCTACGAGCAGTACTTC.

This clone was picked up one time. The chain carries TRBV15 and TRBJ1-5; D gene unclear. Germline V gene data show CDR1 as LNHNV and CDR2 as YYDKDF (reference sequence). V was cut by 4 bases and J by 3 bases, with 13 bases left in between. The CDR3 length is 15 residues. Here the CDR3 reads CATSTLGGNNQPQHF. Written as DNA, the CDR3 is TGTGCCACCAGCACCCTGGGAGGAAACAATCAGCCCCAGCATTTT.

This sequence joins TRBV5-6 and TRBJ1-1; perhaps TRBD1 as D (6 bases). The CDR3 has 14 residues. Germline V lookup: CDR1 SGHDT, CDR2 YYEEEE. V lost 4 bases to trimming and J lost 0 bases, with 10 bases between them. The CDR3 loop reads CASSRTGMNTEAFF. The CDR3 region has the DNA TGTGCCAGCAGCCGTACAGGGATGAACACTGAAGCTTTCTTT.

The CDR3 nucleotides are TGTGCCAGCAGCTCCCGACAGCCCAATCAGCCCCAGCATTTT. It translates to CASSSRQPNQPQHF. V gene TRBV5-8 combines with J gene TRBJ1-5, with a weak D call TRBD1 (5 bases). V shed 3 bases and J shed 3 bases, with 10 bases lying between them. CDR1 SGHTS and CDR2 YDEGEE come from the germline V gene. The CDR3 has 14 residues.

Worth noting for this clone: At the DNA level, this CDR3 is encoded by other sequences in the same sample as well. The gene calls are TRBV11-2 and TRBJ1-1, with D hard to call. V shed 0 bases and J shed 2 bases, with 4 bases lying between them. The CDR3 sequence is 13 residues long. CDR1 SGHAT and CDR2 FQNNGV come from the germline V gene. The CDR3 sequence: CASSLDLNTEAFF. The CDR3 DNA sequence: TGTGCCAGCAGCTTAGATCTCAACACTGAAGCTTTCTTT.

This sequence joins TRBV18 and TRBJ2-7; 9 bases are shared with TRBD1. Germline assignment: CDR1 KGHSH and CDR2 LQKENI. V lost 5 bases to trimming and J lost 4 bases; unmatched junction nucleotides: 6. The CDR3 runs 14 residues. CDR3 sequence reads: CASSAYGQGYEQYF. CDR3 nucleotides: TGTGCCAGCTCAGCCTATGGACAGGGGTACGAGCAGTACTTC.

V usage is TRBV19 and J usage is TRBJ1-3; D gene ambiguous. V was clipped by 7 bases and J by 0 bases, with 4 bases between them. Germline assignment: CDR1 LNHDA and CDR2 SQIVND (reference sequence). The CDR3 is 12 residues long. The CDR3 DNA is TGTGCCAGTACCTTCTCTGGAAACACCATATATTTT. Residues: CASTFSGNTIYF.

The chain combines TRBV5-1 with TRBJ1-5; 9 nucleotides match TRBD1. V lost 4 bases to trimming and J lost 2 bases; unmatched junction nucleotides: 7. Germline CDR1 and CDR2: SGHRS and YFSETQ. CDR3 length: 16 amino acids. The CDR3 DNA follows: TGCGCCAGCAGCCCACAGGGGGCCGAGGGCAATCAGCCCCAGCATTTT. This gives the protein CASSPQGAEGNQPQHF.

The rearrangement uses TRBV10-3 and TRBJ1-5; D unclear. Germline V CDR1 and CDR2: ENHRY, SYGVKD. The germline V and J ends were trimmed by 4 bases and 7 bases, with 17 bases remaining between them. The CDR3 runs to 15 residues. The CDR3 region has the DNA TGTGCCATCAGTGCTATTGCGGGAGTGCGGCAGCCCCAGCATTTT. This codes for CAISAIAGVRQPQHF.

J is TRBJ1-2 and V is TRBV29-1; 10 positions match TRBD1. The CDR3 loop spans 14 amino acids. The germline V gene encodes CDR1 SQVTM and CDR2 ANQGSEA. Trimming cost V 6 bases and J 4 bases; bases outside gene matches: 8. CDR3 nucleotides: TGCAGCGTAACGACAGGGGGCATGTCCTATGGCTACACCTTC. Translation: CSVTTGGMSYGYTF.

The J gene is TRBJ1-2, the V gene TRBV6-5, with a possible D match to TRBD1 (6 bases). Germline V gene sequence: CDR1 MNHEY, CDR2 SVGAGI. Trimming pared 7 bases from V and 7 bases from J, leaving 16 bases between. This CDR3 contains 13 residues. CDR3 sequence (DNA): TGTGCCAGCACCGCACAGGGTTCGCGTGGCTACACCTTC. Encoded protein: CASTAQGSRGYTF.

The chain is built from TRBV9 and TRBJ2-2; weak D call: TRBD1 (5 bases). The length of the CDR3 is 14 residues. From germline, CDR1 is SGDLS and CDR2 YYNGEE. The ends were cut back, 1 base at V and 2 bases at J, with 6 bases in the middle. CDR3 sequence reads: CASSVQGNTGELFF. CDR3 sequence (DNA): TGTGCCAGCAGCGTACAGGGAAACACCGGGGAGCTGTTTTTT.

The gene calls are TRBV29-1 and TRBJ1-2; 9 bases are shared with TRBD1. Germline V gives CDR1 SQVTM, CDR2 ANQGSEA. This CDR3 is built from 16 residues. J gave up 2 bases and V 3 bases, and 10 bases lay outside the gene matches. The CDR3 bases are TGCAGCGTTGAGGGGACAGGGATGATGATAAACTATGGCTACACCTTC. Protein: CSVEGTGMMINYGYTF.

The rearrangement uses TRBV9 and TRBJ2-3; TRBD1 might be the D (5 bases). The CDR3 contains 12 residues. Germline CDR1 and CDR2: SGDLS and YYNGEE. Trimming took 0 bases from V and 6 from J, leaving 5 bases between them. The CDR3 region has the DNA TGTGCCAGCAGCGTAGAGGGGGATACGCAGTATTTT. Protein sequence: CASSVEGDTQYF.

The gene calls are TRBV4-2 and TRBJ1-2; TRBD1 might be the D (5 bases). This CDR3 has 15 amino acids. Germline V gene lookup returns CDR1 LGHNA and CDR2 YNFKEQ. Trimming shortened V by 0 bases and J by 4 bases, and 12 bases separated the two germline ends. CDR3 residues: CASSQEMPGPYGYTF. The CDR3 bases are TGTGCCAGCAGCCAAGAGATGCCAGGGCCCTATGGCTACACCTTC.

The rearrangement links TRBV3-1 (or the pseudogene TRBV3-2) to TRBJ1-2; D is unresolved. CDR1 and CDR2 from the germline V gene are LGHDT and YNNKEL (reference sequence). This CDR3 comprises 15 residues. Trimming took off 4 bases at V and 6 bases at J, with 18 bases between the two ends. The DNA for the CDR3 is TGTGCCAGCAGCCCGTCGACTCTATCCATGAATGGCTACACCTTC. Translated: CASSPSTLSMNGYTF.

The chain employs TRBV6-6 and TRBJ2-3, with TRBD2 identical over 11 bases. Germline V gives CDR1 MNHNY, CDR2 SVGAGI (reference sequence). Trimming cost V 4 bases and J 2 bases; bases outside gene matches: 2. The CDR3 covers 15 residues. CDR3 region: CASSWTSGFTDTQYF. CDR3 coding DNA: TGTGCCAGCAGTTGGACTAGCGGGTTCACAGATACGCAGTATTTT.

This sequence joins TRBV5-1 and TRBJ2-5; 14 nucleotides match TRBD2. V shed 0 bases and J 5 bases; nucleotides not matched to a gene: 9. The CDR3 is made up of 18 amino acids. CDR1 SGHRS and CDR2 YFSETQ come from the germline V gene. In DNA form, the CDR3 reads TGCGCCAGCAGCTTGGAGACTAGCGGGGGGGCCTGGACCGAGACCCAGTACTTC. This translates into CASSLETSGGAWTETQYF.